The 16 T cell receptor beta chains presented below share a single source sample, sequenced in a study of CD8 T cells in ankylosing spondylitis. Each CDR3 protein is one row after TCRdb ran MiXCR on the 5' RACE reads. The profile shows some 130,000 distinct CDR3 sequences, about 7% of them singletons. The sequenced material came from blood, either unsorted or a sorted T cell fraction (not recorded which). These receptors came from a female donor with ankylosing spondylitis or in good health (not recorded which).

The sample holds many counts of this clonotype. V usage is TRBV12-3 or TRBV12-4 and J usage is TRBJ2-5, with D hard to call. The CDR3 has 14 residues. Trimming removed 2 bases at V and 2 bases at J, with 9 bases between. Written as DNA, the CDR3 is TGTGCCAGCAGTTTATTTCCTAATCAAGAGACCCAGTACTTC. Its translation is CASSLFPNQETQYF.

The table lists this clonotype with many counts. The chain uses TRBV6-5 and TRBJ1-1; maybe TRBD1 (5 bases). Trimming removed 4 bases at V and 5 bases at J, with 14 bases between. Germline V gives CDR1 MNHEY, CDR2 SVGAGI. The CDR3 runs to 14 residues. CDR3 in DNA: TGTGCCAGCAGTTTCGAGGGGTGGGGGACTGAAGCTTTCTTT. Its protein product is CASSFEGWGTEAFF.

This clonotype was seen ten or more times. The chain joins TRBV11-2 to TRBJ1-5, with D perhaps TRBD1 (6 bases). The germline V and J ends were trimmed by 0 bases and 7 bases, with 22 bases remaining between them. Germline lookup yields CDR1 SGHAT and CDR2 FQNNGV. The CDR3 is 18 amino acids. This CDR3 reads CASSLDSWYSPGVQPQHF. For the CDR3, the DNA is TGTGCCAGCAGCTTAGATTCTTGGTACAGTCCAGGGGTCCAGCCCCAGCATTTT.

Many counts were recorded for this clonotype. The V gene is TRBV10-3, the J gene TRBJ2-7, with 7 bases matching TRBD1. With V trimmed by 2 bases and J by 6 bases, 7 bases remained unmatched. The germline V gene encodes CDR1 ENHRY and CDR2 SYGVKD. This CDR3 is 14 amino acids long. The CDR3 loop is CAISEGDSWVEQYF. The CDR3 DNA sequence: TGTGCCATCAGTGAGGGGGACAGTTGGGTCGAGCAGTACTTC.

This clonotype was seen repeatedly, ten times or more. The chain combines TRBV20-1 with TRBJ2-1; 12 positions agree with TRBD2. There are 15 residues in the CDR3. CDR1 and CDR2 (germline): DFQATT, SNEGSKA (reference sequence). After removal of 1 base from V and 2 bases from J, the junction contained 0 bases not matched to a gene. The CDR3 DNA reads as TGCAGTGCTAGAGGACTAGCGGGGGCCTACAATGAGCAGTTCTTC. Its protein product is CSARGLAGAYNEQFF.

Many counts were recorded for this clonotype. The V gene is TRBV10-2, the J gene TRBJ1-1; tentative D call: TRBD1 (6 bases). This CDR3 spans 14 amino acids. Trimming left V 1 base short and J 7 bases short, with 13 bases between. Looked up from germline, CDR1 is WSHSY and CDR2 is SAAADI. CDR3: CASSELGAKGEAFF. In DNA form, the CDR3 reads TGCGCCAGCAGTGAGTTGGGGGCGAAGGGTGAAGCTTTCTTT.

The V gene is TRBV28, the J gene TRBJ1-2, with D perhaps TRBD1 (5 bases). V lost 5 bases and J 0 bases, leaving 10 bases between the germline ends. Germline CDR1 reads MDHEN; CDR2 reads SYDVKM. This CDR3 comprises 14 residues. The CDR3 reads CASSPPRANYGYTF. The CDR3 region has the DNA TGTGCCAGCAGTCCCCCCAGGGCTAACTATGGCTACACCTTC.

A word on this clonotype: This clone may be a read error of a much larger clone one base away. CDR3 amino acids: CASSYGQGNNAQFF. In nucleotides, the CDR3 is TGTGCCAGCAGCTATGGACAGGGGAACAATGCGCAGTTCTTC. The rearrangement uses TRBV3-1 and TRBJ2-1, with 9 bases that match TRBD1. The CDR3 sequence is 14 residues long. Germline assignment: CDR1 LGHDT and CDR2 YNNKEL (reference sequence).

This clonotype came up many times. The chain joins TRBV6-5 to TRBJ2-2; D is possibly TRBD2 (7 bases). Germline-derived CDR1 and CDR2 are MNHEY and SVGAGI. The CDR3 is 15 amino acids. V was shortened by 2 bases and J by 5 bases, with 12 bases between the two germline ends. The CDR3 DNA sequence: TGTGCCAGCAGTTACACAGGGAGGGAAACCGGGGAGCTGTTTTTT. The encoded protein is CASSYTGRETGELFF.

The gene calls are TRBV2 and TRBJ1-4, with 7 nucleotides matching TRBD1. Unmatched junction bases numbered 5, after V lost 6 bases and J lost 1 base. Germline V gene lookup returns CDR1 SNHLY and CDR2 FYNNEI. The CDR3 has 15 amino acids. DNA for the CDR3: TGTGCCAGCAGAGGGACAGTGGGAACTAATGAAAAACTGTTTTTT. It yields the protein CASRGTVGTNEKLFF.

The sample holds many counts of this clonotype. The chain is built from TRBV4-1 and TRBJ2-7; D possibly corresponds to TRBD2 (5 bases). V lost 4 bases, J lost 1 base, and 17 bases lay in between. This CDR3 comprises 16 residues. Germline CDR1 reads MGHRA; CDR2 reads YSYEKL. CDR3 DNA sequence: TGCGCCAGCAGCCGACTTGGACTCGTACCTTCCTACGAGCAGTACTTC. Translating gives CASSRLGLVPSYEQYF.

This clonotype came up many times. The CDR3 DNA reads TGTGCCAGCAGCCAACCCAAAGGGAGCAACACTGAAGCTTTCTTT. Its protein product is CASSQPKGSNTEAFF. J is TRBJ1-1 and V is TRBV11-2; D is ambiguous. The CDR3 consists of 15 residues. Germline V CDR1 and CDR2: SGHAT, FQNNGV. The V and J ends lost 5 bases and 2 bases respectively, with 15 bases between them.

V is TRBV5-5 and J is TRBJ2-1; tentative D call: TRBD1 (5 bases). This CDR3 has 15 amino acids. Looked up from germline, CDR1 is SGHKS and CDR2 is YYEKEE (reference sequence). V was pared by 5 bases and J by 5 bases, with 17 bases between. CDR3 amino acids: CASRGPLSFDNEQFF. CDR3 nucleotide sequence: TGTGCCAGCAGGGGGCCGCTCAGTTTTGACAATGAGCAGTTCTTC.

The table lists this clonotype with many counts. This chain joins TRBV11-1 and TRBJ2-2; possibly TRBD1 for D (5 bases). Germline assignment: CDR1 SGHAT and CDR2 FQDESV (reference sequence). The CDR3 loop spans 14 amino acids. V was pared by 3 bases and J by 4 bases, with 9 bases between. CDR3 residues: CASSFQGGTGELFF. In DNA form, the CDR3 reads TGTGCCAGCAGCTTTCAGGGTGGCACCGGGGAGCTGTTTTTT. Full variable domain (missing parts from reference TRBV11-1 and TRBJ2-2): EAEVAQSPRYKITEKSQAVAFWCDPISGHATLYWYRQILGQGPELLVQFQDESVVDDSQLPKDRFSAERLKGVDSTLKIQPAELGDSAMYLCASSFQGGTGELFFGEGSRLTVL.

At least ten counts were recorded for this clonotype. This chain links TRBV4-1 with TRBJ1-2; D might be TRBD1 (5 bases). The V end was cut by 0 bases, the J end by 2 bases, with 13 bases between. Germline-derived CDR1 and CDR2 are MGHRA and YSYEKL. CDR3 length: 16 amino acids. The CDR3 region has the DNA TGCGCCAGCAGCCAAGAAGGGCGGACAATGAACTATGGCTACACCTTC. This sequence encodes CASSQEGRTMNYGYTF.

This clonotype was detected many times. The V gene is TRBV20-1, the J gene TRBJ2-3, with D maybe TRBD1 (5 bases). The germline V gene encodes CDR1 DFQATT and CDR2 SNEGSKA (reference sequence). This CDR3 has 13 amino acids. V gave up 6 bases and J gave up 0 bases, with 10 bases separating them. The CDR3 bases are TGCAGTGCACAAAGACAGAGCACAGATACGCAGTATTTT. Its translation: CSAQRQSTDTQYF.